This T cell receptor (beta chain) was captured in a study of human T cells and chemical hapten exposure. Time point here: pre-sensitization, week 0. Documented treatment: therapeutic diphenylcyclopropenone sensitization with weekly scalp DPC. Each CDR3 protein gets one entry after TCRdb re-called the RACE reads with MiXCR. The data show a few hundred thousand distinct CDR3 sequences, 5.5% seen once. The CDR3 length is 18 residues. Germline V gives CDR1 SGHTA, CDR2 FQGNSA. V was pared by 2 bases and J by 0 bases, with 14 bases between. V and J are TRBV7-2 and TRBJ2-6; the D gene could be TRBD1 or TRBD2 (7 bases each). Sample: whole blood, taken in connection with sensitization to the hapten diphenylcyclopropenone (DPC). This receptor was obtained from a woman between 18 and 29 years old with alopecia areata. Some clones in this sample may be carry-over from other donors' samples. The CDR3 bases are TGTGCCAGCAGCTTAAAGCGGGACAGCAGCTCTGGGGCCAACGTCCTGACTTTC. Its protein is CASSLKRDSSSGANVLTF.